Sequencing of this T cell receptor (beta chain) was carried out in a study of radiation and T cells in renal cell carcinoma. Specified time point: baseline pretreatment blood. As to treatment: 15 Gy SBRT to primary tumor, nephrectomy 4 weeks later. After SBRT, blood was collected at 2 and 4 weeks, plus baseline. CDR3 length: 15 amino acids. CDR1 SQVTM and CDR2 ANQGSEA come from the germline V gene. Unmatched junction bases numbered 5, after V lost 5 bases and J lost 2 bases. Produced via immunoSEQ multiplex PCR; TCRdb's table is partial and in-frame only. The table shows about 150,000 clones, with 88% occurring only once. Concerning this clone itself: The antigen remains undetermined.

Study-wide results and caveats: From baseline, blood top tumor clonotypes peaked at 2 weeks post-radiation. Pretreatment tumor biopsies were lacking, so baseline clonotypes are unknown.

The clonotype was recovered from an older woman with renal cell carcinoma. This chain links TRBV29-1 with TRBJ2-3; the match to TRBD2 covers 12 bases. Sequencing used blood, obtained from a patient whose treatment included radiotherapy and nephrectomy. CDR3 DNA: TGCAGCGTTAAAGGACTAGCGGGGATCACAGATACGCAGTATTTT. This codes for CSVKGLAGITDTQYF.